One sample yielded the 15 T cell receptor beta chains listed below, sequenced in a study of graft-versus-host responses after intestinal transplantation. These TCRs' antigens remain unknown. The assay was immunoSEQ multiplex PCR, and TCRdb's table has in-frame clones only and misses some. The repertoire holds approximately 90,000 clones, with roughly 80% as singletons. The sequences come from unstimulated CD4+ T cells sorted from spleen or lymph node cells, collected before intestinal transplant. The receptors shown here come from a human donor who received an intestinal transplant.

The gene calls are TRBV29-1 and TRBJ2-1; 7 bases map to TRBD1. With V trimmed by 4 bases and J by 4 bases, 7 bases remained unmatched. Germline CDR1 reads SQVTM; CDR2 reads ANQGSEA. The CDR3 spans 14 residues. CDR3 nucleotide sequence: TGCAGCGTTGGTCTACAGGGGCTTTACAATGAGCAGTTCTTC. It translates to CSVGLQGLYNEQFF.

The genes are TRBV5-4 and TRBJ2-7; 9 bases fit TRBD2. Per germline, CDR1 SGHNT and CDR2 YYREEE (reference sequence). This CDR3 spans 15 amino acids. Trimming at V came to 1 base and at J to 4 bases, leaving 6 bases not matched to a gene. CDR3 sequence (DNA): TGTGCCAGCAGCTTGCGCGGGGGGGCCACATACGAGCAGTACTTC. As protein: CASSLRGGATYEQYF.

V usage is TRBV30 and J usage is TRBJ1-4; D call uncertain. CDR3 length: 13 residues. Germline values: CDR1 GTSNPN, CDR2 SVGIG (reference sequence). V was cut by 2 bases and J by 8 bases, with 12 bases left in between. CDR3 region: CAWSYGAGEKLFF. The CDR3 coding sequence is TGTGCCTGGAGTTATGGCGCGGGAGAAAAACTGTTTTTT.

The gene calls are TRBV5-4 and TRBJ1-3; possibly TRBD1 for D (5 bases). V lost 5 bases and J 2 bases, leaving 11 bases between the germline ends. Germline V gene data show CDR1 as SGHNT and CDR2 as YYREEE (reference sequence). The CDR3 is 14 amino acids. CDR3 region: CASSPGGAGNTIYF. The CDR3 DNA reads TGTGCCAGCAGTCCCGGGGGGGCTGGAAACACCATATATTTT.

This clone was seen a handful of times. The same CDR3 also results from other DNA sequences found in this sample. V usage is TRBV5-1 and J usage is TRBJ1-2; D is perhaps TRBD1 (5 bases). CDR1 and CDR2 (germline): SGHRS, YFSETQ. V was shortened by 3 bases and J by 4 bases, with 10 bases between the two germline ends. The CDR3 contains 13 residues. The CDR3 bases are TGCGCCAGCAGCTCAGACAGTCTCTATGGCTACACCTTC. Translating it yields CASSSDSLYGYTF.

V usage is TRBV7-2 and J usage is TRBJ2-3, with TRBD2 matching 15 bases. Germline-derived CDR1 and CDR2 are SGHTA and FQGNSA. The CDR3 is 16 residues long. Trimming at V came to 5 bases and at J to 6 bases, leaving 6 bases not matched to a gene. CDR3 sequence: CASSRTSGGVGDTQYF. CDR3 DNA: TGTGCCAGCAGCCGGACTAGCGGGGGGGTTGGGGATACGCAGTATTTT.

J is TRBJ1-1 and V is TRBV10-2, with TRBD1 matching 9 bases. Per the germline V gene, CDR1 is WSHSY and CDR2 is SAAADI. With 7 bases clipped from V and 4 bases from J, the junction kept 10 bases outside the gene matches. This CDR3 comprises 15 residues. CDR3 residues: CASKHGTGRITEAFF. CDR3 coding DNA: TGCGCCAGCAAACACGGGACAGGGCGGATCACTGAAGCTTTCTTT.

V usage is TRBV9 and J usage is TRBJ2-7, with 11 bases matching TRBD2. V shed 4 bases and J 0 bases; nucleotides not matched to a gene: 3. Germline V gene data show CDR1 as SGDLS and CDR2 as YYNGEE. The CDR3 runs to 15 residues. The chain's CDR3 is CASSKGLADSYEQYF. The CDR3 nucleotides read TGTGCCAGCAGCAAGGGACTAGCGGACTCCTACGAGCAGTACTTC.

The rearrangement uses TRBV11-3 and TRBJ2-3; no firm D call. Trimming left V 3 bases short and J 0 bases short, with 10 bases between. Per germline, CDR1 SGHNT and CDR2 YENEEA. The CDR3 sequence is 15 residues long. The CDR3 region is CASSLAESSTDTQYF. The CDR3 DNA sequence: TGTGCCAGCAGCTTGGCGGAATCTAGCACAGATACGCAGTATTTT.

The chain carries TRBV28 and TRBJ1-5; 9 bases map to TRBD1. CDR1 MDHEN and CDR2 SYDVKM come from the germline V gene. The J segment lost 2 bases and the V segment lost 5 bases, leaving 7 bases of the junction unmatched. The CDR3 loop spans 16 amino acids. The CDR3 loop reads CASSPQGARGNQPQHF. Here the CDR3 DNA reads TGTGCCAGCAGTCCACAGGGGGCTAGGGGCAATCAGCCCCAGCATTTT.

The rearrangement uses TRBV21-1 and TRBJ2-2; TRBD2, the table's D call, lacks a check against the DNA. TRBV21-1 is designated a pseudogene. The CDR3 contains 14 residues. CDR3: CASSPCGAPGELFF. The CDR3 bases are TGTGCCAGCAGTCCCTGCGGAGCACCCGGGGAGCTGTTTTTT.

The CDR3 is CASSYFQGLSGNTIYF. In DNA, the CDR3 is TGTGCCAGCAGTTACTTCCAGGGCCTCTCTGGAAACACCATATATTTT. The chain joins TRBV6-5 to TRBJ1-3; tentative D call: TRBD1 (5 bases). The ends were cut back, 1 base at V and 0 bases at J, with 10 bases in the middle. Germline values: CDR1 MNHEY, CDR2 SVGAGI. There are 16 residues in the CDR3.

The chain uses TRBV29-1 and TRBJ2-1; 13 positions match TRBD2. Trimming removed 3 bases from V and 8 bases from J; junction bases left unmatched: 4. Per the germline V gene, CDR1 is SQVTM and CDR2 is ANQGSEA. The CDR3 length is 14 residues. CDR3 region: CSVDGLAGAHEQFF. The CDR3 DNA reads as TGCAGCGTTGATGGACTAGCGGGAGCCCATGAGCAGTTCTTC.

V usage is TRBV6-6 and J usage is TRBJ1-1; D gene unclear. CDR3 length equals 12 residues. V was shortened by 6 bases and J by 4 bases, with 9 bases between the two germline ends. CDR1 and CDR2 (germline): MNHNY, SVGAGI (reference sequence). Here the CDR3 DNA reads TGTGCCAGCAGCCCTATCTTCACTGAAGCTTTCTTT. This encodes CASSPIFTEAFF.

This clone was seen only a few times. The chain has TRBV5-5 and TRBJ2-7; 11 nucleotides align to TRBD1. The CDR3 has 15 residues. CDR1 SGHKS and CDR2 YYEKEE come from the germline V gene (reference sequence). V shed 0 bases and J 4 bases; nucleotides not matched to a gene: 3. CDR3: CASSLGTGGRYEQYF. As DNA, the CDR3 is TGTGCCAGCAGCTTGGGGACAGGGGGCAGGTACGAGCAGTACTTC.